The 6 T cell receptor beta chains presented below share a single source sample, sequenced in a study of T-cell memory formation after mild COVID-19. In TCRdb, the 5' RACE reads were re-called with MiXCR into one record per CDR3 protein. The data hold 120,000 to 150,000 distinct CDR3 sequences, with under 7% observed a single time. The specimen was PBMCs or a T cell subset sorted from them (not recorded which). These receptor sequences come from an adult woman who had mild COVID-19 (a few samples of this study predate the infection). Cell type and time point are not known.

This clonotype was counted many times. The rearrangement joins TRBV7-3 to TRBJ2-2; maybe TRBD1 (6 bases). The length of the CDR3 is 16 residues. Germline assignment: CDR1 SGHTA and CDR2 FQGTGA. Trimming pared 3 bases from V and 4 bases from J, leaving 15 bases between. The CDR3 DNA sequence: TGTGCCAGCAGCTTCACTTCCTGGACAGCCACCGGGGAGCTGTTTTTT. Its translation is CASSFTSWTATGELFF. The full variable domain, its missing parts supplied by reference TRBV7-3 and TRBJ2-2, is GAGVSQTPSNKVTEKGKYVELRCDPISGHTALYWYRQSLGQGPEFLIYFQGTGAADDSGLPNDRFFAVRPEGSVSTLKIQRTERGDSAVYLCASSFTSWTATGELFFGEGSRLTVL.

The rearrangement links TRBV11-2 to TRBJ1-2; 8 bases agree with TRBD1. This CDR3 comprises 15 residues. Germline V gene lookup returns CDR1 SGHAT and CDR2 FQNNGV. J was trimmed by 1 base and V by 7 bases; bases with no gene match: 8. The CDR3 DNA reads TGTGCCAGCAATACAGGACAGGGCTTTAACTATGGCTACACCTTC. Translation gives CASNTGQGFNYGYTF.

Many counts were recorded for this clonotype. The rearrangement uses TRBV3-1 and TRBJ2-5; D is undetermined. The V end was cut by 5 bases, the J end by 4 bases, with 17 bases between. Germline V gene data show CDR1 as LGHDT and CDR2 as YNNKEL (reference sequence). The CDR3 totals 15 residues. For the CDR3, the DNA is TGTGCCAGCAGCACACCCCGGGCGTCGGCAGAGACCCAGTACTTC. This codes for CASSTPRASAETQYF.

This chain connects TRBV3-1 to TRBJ1-1; perhaps TRBD1 as D (6 bases). V dropped 4 bases and J dropped 3 bases, with 12 bases sitting between them. CDR3 length: 14 residues. Germline-derived CDR1 and CDR2 are LGHDT and YNNKEL (reference sequence). The CDR3 DNA follows: TGTGCCAGCAGCCGCCGCGGACAGTACACTGAAGCTTTCTTT. Translated: CASSRRGQYTEAFF.

V usage is TRBV27 and J usage is TRBJ1-1, with D unresolved. V lost 4 bases to trimming and J lost 0 bases, with 6 bases between them. The CDR3 contains 13 residues. Germline CDR1 MNHEY, CDR2 SMNVEV (reference sequence). CDR3 bases: TGTGCCAGCAGTTCTCTAATGAACACTGAAGCTTTCTTT. This translates into CASSSLMNTEAFF.

This clonotype was observed a handful of times. V gene TRBV18 combines with J gene TRBJ2-3, with 7 positions matching TRBD1. The germline gives CDR1 KGHSH, CDR2 LQKENI. Unmatched junction bases numbered 7, after V lost 3 bases and J lost 1 base. The CDR3 is made up of 16 amino acids. The CDR3 sequence: CASSPPRQGGTDTQYF. The CDR3 DNA reads as TGTGCCAGCTCACCGCCGCGACAGGGAGGCACAGATACGCAGTATTTT.